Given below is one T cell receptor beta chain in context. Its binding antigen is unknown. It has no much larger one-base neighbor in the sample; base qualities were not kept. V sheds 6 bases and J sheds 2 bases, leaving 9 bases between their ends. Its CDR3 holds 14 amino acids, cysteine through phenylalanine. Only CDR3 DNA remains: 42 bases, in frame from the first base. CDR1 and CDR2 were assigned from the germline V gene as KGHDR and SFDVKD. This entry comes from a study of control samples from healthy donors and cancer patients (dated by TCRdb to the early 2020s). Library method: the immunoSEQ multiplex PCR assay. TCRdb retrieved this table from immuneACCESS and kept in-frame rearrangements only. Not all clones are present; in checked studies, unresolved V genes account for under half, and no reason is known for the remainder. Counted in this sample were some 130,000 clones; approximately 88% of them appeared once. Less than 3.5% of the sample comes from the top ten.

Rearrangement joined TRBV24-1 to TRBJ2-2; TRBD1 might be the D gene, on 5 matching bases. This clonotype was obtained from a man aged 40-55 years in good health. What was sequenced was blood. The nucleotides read TGTGCCACCAGTAAAGACAGCAACACCGGGGAGCTGTTTTTT. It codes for CATSKDSNTGELFF.